This T cell receptor beta chain appears in the sequencing data of a study of T cell responses to AZD1222 COVID-19 vaccine. Study-level points and caveats: The donor cohort was predominantly white British with a female majority, and clonal diversity may have been underestimated. Across the whole spike, CD4 TCRs peaked at regions 160-218 and 743-854. Per reports, nearly half of all spike-specific TCRs target regions that are unmutated in variants.

Method: immunoSEQ multiplex PCR; TCRdb's copy keeps in-frame clones and lacks some. The profile shows 170,000 or so clones, about nine tenths of them singletons. Concerning this clone itself: Antigen unknown.

This TCR came from an adult in good health. The source material was peripheral blood, sampled on day 0 of AZD1222 vaccination.

DNA of the CDR3: TGTGCCAGCAGCTTTCGTCGGGGACATCACACTGAAGCTTTCTTT. This sequence encodes CASSFRRGHHTEAFF. This chain uses TRBV11-3 with TRBJ1-1, with D possibly being TRBD1 (6 bases). The V and J ends lost 3 bases and 3 bases respectively, with 14 bases between them. This CDR3 has 15 amino acids. Germline values: CDR1 SGHNT, CDR2 YENEEA.